The clone carrying this T cell receptor beta chain is a singleton in its sample. Trimming took 5 bases from V and 1 from J, leaving 8 bases between them. CDR3 length: 12 amino acids. In germline, CDR1 is DFQATT, CDR2 SNEGSKA (reference sequence). This sample was included in a study of CD8 T cells in Susac syndrome. cDNA came from about 0.5 to 1 ug RNA primed by random hexamers. Via MiXCR, TCRdb re-called the immunoSEQ multiplex PCR reads, giving one row per CDR3 protein. The repertoire holds a few hundred thousand distinct CDR3 sequences, with 90% to 95% as singletons. The V gene is TRBV20-1, the J gene TRBJ2-5, with D unclear. Source material: CD4+ T cells from PBMCs. This TCR was recovered from a human donor with multiple sclerosis. DNA of the CDR3: TGCAGTGCTCCAGGATTCCAAGAGACCCAGTACTTC. Translated, it gives CSAPGFQETQYF.